These T cell receptor beta chains were read from a single sample in a study of early T cells in non-severe SARS-CoV-2 infection. TCRdb redid the calling of the 5' RACE reads with MiXCR, one entry per CDR3 protein. The sample yields approximately 60,000 distinct CDR3 sequences, approximately 12% seen once. Sample: whole blood. These receptors all stem from an adult who was a healthcare worker with PCR-confirmed SARS-CoV-2 infection or an uninfected control (not recorded which). Each CDR3 is given with its conserved first and last residue. The D gene is left open where the match is weak. Clone size appears in some rows only: once, few, many, or a class for an expanded clone.

.	TRBV25-1	TRBJ1-1	.	CASSEQGITEAFF	TGTGCCAGCAGTGAACAGGGGATCACTGAAGCTTTCTTT
.	TRBV6-4	TRBJ2-1	TRBD2	CASSDDASGSNEQFF	TGTGCCAGCAGTGACGATGCTAGCGGGAGCAATGAGCAGTTCTTC
many	TRBV6-2/TRBV6-3	TRBJ2-1	.	CASSYHHEGEQFF	TGTGCCAGCAGTTACCATCATGAGGGTGAGCAGTTCTTC
few	TRBV7-9	TRBJ2-1	TRBD2	CASSSASGGDYNEQFF	TGTGCCAGCAGCTCGGCTAGCGGGGGCGATTACAATGAGCAGTTCTTC
many	TRBV2	TRBJ2-3	TRBD1	CASGQGATDTQYF	TGTGCCAGCGGACAGGGAGCCACAGATACGCAGTATTTT
.	TRBV7-2	TRBJ2-2	.	CASSPPTAGELFF	TGTGCCAGCAGCCCCCCCACTGCCGGGGAGCTGTTTTTT
.	TRBV10-2	TRBJ2-7	.	CASFNGAAYEQYF	TGCGCCAGCTTTAACGGGGCCGCCTACGAGCAGTACTTC
many	TRBV27	TRBJ1-2	.	CASKGEGFYGYTF	TGTGCCAGTAAGGGGGAGGGCTTCTATGGCTACACCTTC
many	TRBV3-1	TRBJ2-1	.	CASSQSAPEQFF	TGTGCCAGCAGCCAAAGTGCCCCTGAGCAGTTCTTC
.	TRBV20-1	TRBJ1-1	.	CSARGRGMNTEAFF	TGCAGTGCTAGAGGGAGGGGAATGAACACTGAAGCTTTCTTT
.	TRBV12-3/TRBV12-4	TRBJ1-5	TRBD1	CASSPTGNRNQPQHF	TGTGCCAGCAGCCCGACAGGGAACCGGAATCAGCCCCAGCATTTT
.	TRBV25-1	TRBJ1-1	.	CAASQAAGSAFF	TGTGCCGCATCACAGGCCGCCGGTAGTGCTTTCTTT
many	TRBV2	TRBJ2-1	.	CASSGGSYNEQFF	TGTGCCAGCAGTGGGGGGAGTTACAATGAGCAGTTCTTC
few	TRBV20-1	TRBJ1-5	.	CSARDAGGPQHF	TGCAGTGCTAGAGATGCGGGGGGGCCCCAGCATTTT
few	TRBV7-3	TRBJ2-3	TRBD2	CASSSSGEGDTQYF	TGTGCCAGCAGCTCCAGCGGGGAGGGGGATACGCAGTATTTT
many	TRBV12-5	TRBJ1-3	.	CASGPFDRLISGNTIYF	TGTGCTAGTGGCCCATTCGACAGGCTGATCTCTGGAAACACCATATATTTT
many	TRBV10-3	TRBJ2-7	TRBD1	CAISEFRTGLSSYEQYF	TGTGCCATCAGTGAGTTTAGGACAGGCCTATCCTCCTACGAGCAGTACTTC
many	TRBV7-6	TRBJ2-3	.	CASSLGTAGRDTQYF	TGTGCCAGCAGCTTAGGGACCGCAGGGCGGGATACGCAGTATTTT
few	TRBV11-2	TRBJ1-1	.	CASSLQGRGAFF	TGTGCCAGCAGCCTGCAGGGACGTGGGGCTTTCTTT
.	TRBV30	TRBJ2-5	.	CAWSVLAGQETQYF	TGTGCCTGGAGTGTACTGGCAGGGCAAGAGACCCAGTACTTC
many	TRBV12-3/TRBV12-4	TRBJ1-4	.	CASSRTDEKLFF	TGTGCCAGCAGTCGGACGGATGAGAAACTGTTTTTT
.	TRBV19	TRBJ1-2	.	CASNAVSSPNYGYTF	TGTGCCAGTAATGCTGTATCGAGTCCTAACTATGGCTACACCTTC
.	TRBV20-1	TRBJ2-3	TRBD2	CSAPHFLAGGRSSTDTQYF	TGCAGTGCTCCGCACTTTCTAGCGGGGGGCCGTTCTAGCACAGATACGCAGTATTTT
.	TRBV11-2	TRBJ2-7	TRBD2	CASSFSTSSDEQYF	TGTGCCAGCAGCTTTTCGACTAGCTCGGACGAGCAGTACTTC
many	TRBV6-2/TRBV6-3	TRBJ2-7	.	CASTQSSWEEQYF	TGTGCCAGCACCCAAAGCTCGTGGGAGGAGCAGTACTTC
.	TRBV19	TRBJ2-1	.	CASSTRAKSSYNEQFF	TGTGCCAGTAGTACCCGGGCCAAAAGCTCCTACAATGAGCAGTTCTTC
.	TRBV15	TRBJ2-1	.	CATSRVQVGYNEQFF	TGTGCCACCAGCAGAGTCCAGGTCGGGTACAATGAGCAGTTCTTC
few	TRBV11-2	TRBJ2-1	.	CASRAGGRNEQFF	TGTGCCAGCAGAGCCGGTGGCCGCAATGAGCAGTTCTTC
.	TRBV29-1	TRBJ1-1	.	CSVGRVGNTEAFF	TGCAGCGTTGGGAGGGTGGGGAACACTGAAGCTTTCTTT
few	TRBV6-5	TRBJ2-2	TRBD2	CATSMGKGLAGVTGELFF	TGTGCCACCTCGATGGGTAAAGGCCTAGCGGGAGTCACCGGGGAGCTGTTTTTT
.	TRBV20-1	TRBJ2-5	.	CSAARVSETQYF	TGCAGTGCTGCAAGGGTGTCGGAGACCCAGTACTTC
many	TRBV7-2	TRBJ2-7	.	CASSFQQLSYEQYF	TGTGCCAGCAGCTTTCAACAGCTCTCCTACGAGCAGTACTTC
few	TRBV24-1	TRBJ2-1	.	CATSGPHWGEQFF	TGTGCCACCAGCGGTCCGCATTGGGGCGAGCAGTTCTTC
.	TRBV7-2	TRBJ2-1	.	CASTLEQGRHEQFF	TGTGCCAGCACCCTTGAGCAGGGTAGACATGAGCAGTTCTTC
few	TRBV7-3	TRBJ2-5	TRBD2	CASSPTSARETQYF	TGTGCCAGCAGCCCCACTAGCGCGCGGGAGACCCAGTACTTC
few	TRBV12-3/TRBV12-4	TRBJ1-1	.	CASTLTANTEAFF	TGTGCCAGCACCTTGACAGCGAACACTGAAGCTTTCTTT
.	TRBV6-1	TRBJ1-1	TRBD1	CASSERGPGQSSWGTEAFF	TGTGCCAGCAGTGAGAGGGGACCGGGACAGTCCTCTTGGGGCACTGAAGCTTTCTTT
.	TRBV6-2/TRBV6-3	TRBJ2-7	TRBD2	CASRKVAGALYEQYF	TGTGCCAGCAGAAAGGTAGCGGGGGCCTTATACGAGCAGTACTTC
many	TRBV11-2	TRBJ2-3	.	CASSSRVWAAPADTQYF	TGTGCCAGCAGCTCCCGGGTCTGGGCGGCCCCCGCAGATACGCAGTATTTT
.	TRBV27	TRBJ2-4	TRBD1	CASRATGEGDIQYF	TGTGCCAGCAGAGCGACAGGGGAAGGTGACATTCAGTACTTC
few	TRBV7-6	TRBJ2-1	.	CASSFGPRGNEQFF	TGTGCCAGCAGCTTTGGCCCACGGGGGAATGAGCAGTTCTTC
few	TRBV19	TRBJ1-3	.	CATSSTVNRNTIYF	TGTGCCACTTCTTCTACCGTTAATCGGAACACCATATATTTT
many	TRBV27	TRBJ2-3	TRBD1	CASSVGQGARRTQYF	TGTGCCAGCAGTGTCGGACAGGGGGCGCGGCGTACGCAGTATTTT